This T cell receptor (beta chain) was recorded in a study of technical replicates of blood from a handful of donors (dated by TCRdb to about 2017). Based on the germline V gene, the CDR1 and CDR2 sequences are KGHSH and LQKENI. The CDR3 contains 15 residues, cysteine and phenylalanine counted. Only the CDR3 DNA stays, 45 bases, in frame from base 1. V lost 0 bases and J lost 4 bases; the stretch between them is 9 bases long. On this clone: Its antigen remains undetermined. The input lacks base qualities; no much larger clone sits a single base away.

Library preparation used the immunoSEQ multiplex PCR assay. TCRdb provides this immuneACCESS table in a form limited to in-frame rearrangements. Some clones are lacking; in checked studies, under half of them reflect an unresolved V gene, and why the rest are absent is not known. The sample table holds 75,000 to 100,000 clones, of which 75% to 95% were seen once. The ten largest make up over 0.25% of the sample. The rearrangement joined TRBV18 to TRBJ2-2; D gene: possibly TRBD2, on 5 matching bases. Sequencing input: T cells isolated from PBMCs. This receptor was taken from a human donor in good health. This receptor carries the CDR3 CASSPPSAGTGELFF. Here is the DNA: TGTGCCAGCTCACCACCCAGTGCGGGCACCGGGGAGCTGTTTTTT.